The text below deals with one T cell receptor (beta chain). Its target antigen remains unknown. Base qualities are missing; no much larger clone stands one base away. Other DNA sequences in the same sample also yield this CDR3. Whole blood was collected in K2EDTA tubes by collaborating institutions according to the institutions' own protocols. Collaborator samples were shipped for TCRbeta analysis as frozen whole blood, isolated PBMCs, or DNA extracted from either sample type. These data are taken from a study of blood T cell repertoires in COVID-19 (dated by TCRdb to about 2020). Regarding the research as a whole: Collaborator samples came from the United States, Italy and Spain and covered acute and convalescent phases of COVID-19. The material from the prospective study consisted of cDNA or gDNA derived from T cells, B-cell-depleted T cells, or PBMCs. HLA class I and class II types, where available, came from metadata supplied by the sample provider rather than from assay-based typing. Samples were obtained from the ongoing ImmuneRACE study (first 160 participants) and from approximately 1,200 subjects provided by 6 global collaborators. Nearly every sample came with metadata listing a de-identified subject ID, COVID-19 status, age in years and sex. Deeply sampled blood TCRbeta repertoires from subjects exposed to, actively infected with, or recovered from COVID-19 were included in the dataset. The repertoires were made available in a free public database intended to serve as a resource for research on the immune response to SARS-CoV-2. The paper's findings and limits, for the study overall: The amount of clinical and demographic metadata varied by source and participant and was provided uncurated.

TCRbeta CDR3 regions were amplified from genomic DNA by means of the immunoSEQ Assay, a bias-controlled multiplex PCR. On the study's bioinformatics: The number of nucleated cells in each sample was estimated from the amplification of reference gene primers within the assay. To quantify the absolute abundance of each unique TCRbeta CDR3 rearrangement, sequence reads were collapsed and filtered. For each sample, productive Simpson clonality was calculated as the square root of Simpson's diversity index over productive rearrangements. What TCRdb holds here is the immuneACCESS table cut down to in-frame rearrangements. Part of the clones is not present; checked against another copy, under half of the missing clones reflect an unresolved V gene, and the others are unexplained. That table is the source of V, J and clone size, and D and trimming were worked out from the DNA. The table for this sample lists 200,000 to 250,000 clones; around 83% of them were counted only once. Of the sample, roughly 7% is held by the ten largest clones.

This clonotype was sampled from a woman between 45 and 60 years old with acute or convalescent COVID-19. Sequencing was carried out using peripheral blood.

The bases are TGTGCCACCAGTGATAGGGGTACCGGGGAGCTGTTTTTT. Its coded protein is CATSDRGTGELFF. The rearrangement combines TRBV24-1 with TRBJ2-2; TRBD1 is possibly the D segment (5 matching bases). Per the germline V gene, KGHDR is the CDR1 and SFDVKD is the CDR2. The V end loses 3 bases and the J end loses 5 bases, and a stretch of 6 bases separates them. Taken from cysteine to phenylalanine, the CDR3 has 13 residues. Of all the DNA, just the CDR3 is kept, 39 bases in frame from base 1.